Below, 20 T cell receptor beta chains from the same sample are listed, as sequenced in a study of shared clonotypes between healthy human individuals. Sequenced by immunoSEQ multiplex PCR; TCRdb stores in-frame clones only, minus some. The data contain roughly 2 million clones, less than 95% of them seen just once; the ten biggest clones take up around 1.1%. Terminally differentiated effector memory CD45RA+ cells were left out of the naive CD8 fraction, which was CD45RO-negative and positively selected for CCR7. Sequenced material: naive CD8+ T cells sorted from blood. Receptors were obtained from a man between 18 and 29 years old in good health.

This chain uses TRBV7-9 with TRBJ1-6, with D hard to call. The CDR3 has 15 residues. Trimming cost V 5 bases and J 9 bases, with 17 bases left between them. Germline V gene data show CDR1 as SEHNR and CDR2 as FQNEAQ (reference sequence). CDR3 residues: CASSPLEGSGSPLHF. The DNA of the CDR3 is TGTGCCAGCAGCCCCCTGGAGGGCTCGGGTTCACCCCTCCACTTT.

This clone was observed once. The DNA of the CDR3 is TGTGCCAGCAGTTTTGTGGGGCCGACCAATCAGCCCCAGCATTTT. Protein: CASSFVGPTNQPQHF. The chain couples TRBV27 to TRBJ1-5; D perhaps matches TRBD1 (5 bases). The CDR3 consists of 15 residues. Germline CDR1 and CDR2: MNHEY and SMNVEV (reference sequence). Trimming left V 3 bases short and J 3 bases short, with 12 bases between.

The V and J genes are TRBV5-1 and TRBJ2-1; 11 nucleotides agree with TRBD2. CDR3 size: 16 residues. Germline CDR1 SGHRS, CDR2 YFSETQ. Trimming removed 0 bases from V and 6 bases from J; junction bases left unmatched: 5. The CDR3 loop is CASSLELAGVLNEQFF. Here the CDR3 DNA reads TGCGCCAGCAGCTTGGAACTAGCGGGGGTACTCAATGAGCAGTTCTTC. Variable domain in full (rest from reference TRBV5-1 and TRBJ2-1): KAGVTQTPRYLIKTRGQQVTLSCSPISGHRSVSWYQQTPGQGLQFLFEYFSETQRNKGNFPGRFSGRQFSNSRSEMNVSTLELGDSALYLCASSLELAGVLNEQFFGPGTRLTVL.

This clone was picked up one time. V usage is TRBV6-5 and J usage is TRBJ2-7, with D possibly TRBD2 on 5 matching bases. Germline V gene data show CDR1 as MNHEY and CDR2 as SVGAGI. The V end was cut by 6 bases, the J end by 2 bases, with 17 bases between. The length of the CDR3 is 15 residues. This CDR3 reads CASSNRGAATYEQYF. The CDR3, as DNA: TGTGCCAGCAGCAACCGCGGAGCGGCAACCTACGAGCAGTACTTC.

V is TRBV9 and J is TRBJ2-1; D is unresolved. CDR1 and CDR2 (germline): SGDLS, YYNGEE. The germline V and J ends were trimmed by 5 bases and 0 bases, with 21 bases remaining between them. CDR3 size: 18 residues. The CDR3 DNA follows: TGTGCCAGCAGTCCCGCCGAGTGGCGTCTAAGCTCCTACAATGAGCAGTTCTTC. It specifies CASSPAEWRLSSYNEQFF.

A note on this clone: The sample holds other DNA sequences that translate to the same CDR3. V is TRBV4-1 and J is TRBJ1-5; D is ambiguous. V lost 1 base and J lost 1, with 5 bases in between. From germline, CDR1 is MGHRA and CDR2 YSYEKL. CDR3 length: 14 residues. The CDR3 DNA follows: TGCGCCAGCAGCCAAGCTGGCAGCAATCAGCCCCAGCATTTT. Its protein is CASSQAGSNQPQHF.

This clone has only one observation. The V and J genes are TRBV5-6 and TRBJ2-1; 8 nucleotides align to TRBD1. The CDR3 spans 15 residues. Germline assignment: CDR1 SGHDT and CDR2 YYEEEE. Germline trimming cut 0 bases from V and 1 base from J; bases unmatched to any gene: 0. This chain's CDR3 is CASSLGTGSYNEQFF. Here the CDR3 DNA reads TGTGCCAGCAGCTTGGGGACAGGGTCCTACAATGAGCAGTTCTTC.

This chain links TRBV7-9 with TRBJ2-5; 7 bases line up with TRBD1. Germline CDR1 and CDR2: SEHNR and FQNEAQ (reference sequence). CDR3 size: 15 residues. The V segment lost 5 bases and the J segment 3 bases; nucleotides outside the gene matches: 9. The CDR3 loop is CASSEGQAEEETQYF. In nucleotides, the CDR3 is TGTGCCAGCAGCGAAGGACAGGCCGAAGAAGAGACCCAGTACTTC.

This clone was seen a single time. The rearrangement links TRBV27 to TRBJ2-5, with D hard to call. CDR3 length: 14 amino acids. Germline V gene data show CDR1 as MNHEY and CDR2 as SMNVEV (reference sequence). Trimming cost V 6 bases and J 5 bases, with 16 bases left between them. CDR3 sequence: CASSPIGEHETQYF. CDR3 coding DNA: TGTGCCAGCAGCCCCATCGGCGAGCATGAGACCCAGTACTTC.

With regard to this clone: Other DNA variants within this sample encode the same CDR3. The V call is TRBV27, the J call TRBJ2-5, with D perhaps TRBD1 (5 bases). The CDR3 has 13 residues. Germline-derived CDR1 and CDR2 are MNHEY and SMNVEV (reference sequence). Trimming stripped 3 bases from V and 1 base from J, with 6 bases between. The CDR3 sequence is CASSFRGQETQYF. The CDR3 DNA follows: TGTGCCAGCAGTTTTAGGGGCCAAGAGACCCAGTACTTC.

This clone was seen only once. The V and J genes are TRBV7-9 and TRBJ2-6; TRBD1 might be the D (6 bases). V lost 4 bases and J 2 bases, leaving 12 bases between the germline ends. This CDR3 comprises 16 residues. The germline V gene has CDR1 SEHNR and CDR2 FQNEAQ (reference sequence). The CDR3 loop is CASSSERTAGANVLTF. The CDR3, as DNA: TGTGCCAGCAGCTCAGAACGGACAGCTGGGGCCAACGTCCTGACTTTC.

The sample holds one count of this clone. The chain is built from TRBV11-2 and TRBJ2-7; D unclear. The CDR3 runs to 13 residues. The ends were cut back, 5 bases at V and 5 bases at J, with 13 bases in the middle. CDR1 and CDR2 (germline): SGHAT, FQNNGV. The CDR3 reads CASSPSQVHEQYF. CDR3 coding DNA: TGTGCCAGCAGCCCGTCCCAGGTCCACGAGCAGTACTTC.

CDR3 loop: CASSISPGQLNSPLHF. The CDR3 DNA is TGTGCCAGTAGTATAAGTCCGGGACAGCTTAATTCACCCCTCCACTTT. The rearrangement uses TRBV19 and TRBJ1-6, with 7 positions matching TRBD1. The J segment lost 6 bases and the V segment lost 2 bases, leaving 7 bases of the junction unmatched. In germline, CDR1 is LNHDA, CDR2 SQIVND (reference sequence). The CDR3 sequence is 16 residues long.

The chain couples TRBV5-1 to TRBJ2-2; 14 bases are shared with TRBD2. Germline assignment: CDR1 SGHRS and CDR2 YFSETQ. Trimming removed 5 bases from V and 7 bases from J; junction bases left unmatched: 10. This CDR3 is built from 17 residues. The CDR3: CASSLGTSGSYGGELFF. The CDR3 nucleotides are TGCGCCAGCAGTCTTGGGACTAGCGGGAGTTATGGCGGGGAGCTGTTTTTT.

The chain joins TRBV30 to TRBJ2-7; 9 positions match TRBD1. The ends lost 5 bases at V and 3 bases at J; junction bases unmatched: 8. The CDR3 covers 14 residues. The germline CDR1 and CDR2 sequences are GTSNPN and SVGIG (reference sequence). CDR3 DNA sequence: TGTGCCTGGGCGATTCCGGGACAGGGCTACGAGCAGTACTTC. It encodes CAWAIPGQGYEQYF.

The V gene is TRBV6-6, the J gene TRBJ1-4; maybe TRBD1 (6 bases). The germline V and J ends were trimmed by 5 bases and 12 bases, with 10 bases remaining between them. The CDR3 has 11 amino acids. Germline V gene lookup returns CDR1 MNHNY and CDR2 SVGAGI (reference sequence). CDR3 nucleotides: TGTGCCAGCAGTATGGGGGCCGAACTGTTTTTT. Protein product: CASSMGAELFF.

This clone was seen a single time. The chain is built from TRBV5-1 and TRBJ2-7; no definite D call. V lost 7 bases to trimming and J lost 6 bases, with 17 bases between them. Germline CDR1 reads SGHRS; CDR2 reads YFSETQ. The CDR3 has 13 amino acids. CDR3 nucleotide sequence: TGCGCCAGCCTACGTAGGACCCTACTCGAGCAGTACTTC. Translating it yields CASLRRTLLEQYF. The full variable domain, rest sourced from reference TRBV5-1 and TRBJ2-7, is KAGVTQTPRYLIKTRGQQVTLSCSPISGHRSVSWYQQTPGQGLQFLFEYFSETQRNKGNFPGRFSGRQFSNSRSEMNVSTLELGDSALYLCASLRRTLLEQYFGPGTRLTVT.

There are a few counts of this clone. V gene TRBV27 combines with J gene TRBJ1-2; TRBD1 is a possible D gene (5 bases). This CDR3 is built from 12 residues. In germline, CDR1 is MNHEY, CDR2 SMNVEV (reference sequence). V lost 5 bases and J lost 7, with 11 bases in between. The CDR3 DNA is TGTGCCAGCAGTCACCCAGGGCTTGGCTACACCTTC. This encodes CASSHPGLGYTF.

The chain recombines TRBV12-5 with TRBJ2-7; unclear D gene. Germline assignment: CDR1 LGHNT and CDR2 FRNRAP. The germline V and J ends were trimmed by 2 bases and 2 bases, with 4 bases remaining between them. The CDR3 consists of 12 residues. The CDR3 region has the DNA TGTGCTAGTGGTTTGACTCCCTACGAGCAGTACTTC. Translating it yields CASGLTPYEQYF.

This rearrangement joins TRBV27 to TRBJ2-2; D is ambiguous. The germline gives CDR1 MNHEY, CDR2 SMNVEV (reference sequence). CDR3 length: 13 amino acids. V lost 5 bases and J lost 7, with 11 bases in between. The CDR3 sequence is CASSIQYHGELFF. Written as DNA, the CDR3 is TGTGCCAGCAGTATCCAATATCACGGGGAGCTGTTTTTT.